A single sample is the source of the 15 T cell receptor beta chains below, sequenced in a study of STAT5B mutations in CD4+ large granular lymphocyte leukemia. Profiled with immunoSEQ multiplex PCR; TCRdb holds only in-frame clones, not every one. The repertoire holds roughly 19,000 clones, with about 75% as singletons. Material: CD4+ T cells from blood buffy coats. The source is a human donor in good health.

The rearrangement joins TRBV11-2 to TRBJ1-2; TRBD1 aligns across 9 bases. Germline CDR1 is SGHAT and CDR2 is FQNNGV. CDR3 length: 14 amino acids. V was clipped by 5 bases and J by 4 bases; unmatched bases: 5. CDR3 in DNA: TGTGCCAGCAGCGGACAGGGGCGAGTCTATGGCTACACCTTC. It translates to CASSGQGRVYGYTF.

In DNA form, the CDR3 reads TGTGCCAGCGGGGGGGGGTCCTACAATGAGCAGTTCTTC. As protein: CASGGGSYNEQFF. This rearrangement joins TRBV21-1 to TRBJ2-1; TRBD2, the D gene given by the table, was not confirmed from the DNA. TRBV21-1 is flagged as a pseudogene. The CDR3 sequence is 13 residues long.

The genes are TRBV14 and TRBJ1-2; 7 bases agree with TRBD1. The CDR3 is 13 residues long. CDR1 SGHDN and CDR2 FVKESK come from the germline V gene. The V segment lost 5 bases and the J segment 12 bases; nucleotides outside the gene matches: 12. The DNA for the CDR3 is TGTGCCAGCAGCGCCTCACAGGGGCTCAGCGACACCTTC. Encoded protein: CASSASQGLSDTF.

This clone was found once. The chain employs TRBV5-6 and TRBJ2-1; no clear D gene. Trimming took 3 bases from V and 6 from J, leaving 10 bases between them. CDR1 and CDR2 from the germline V gene are SGHDT and YYEEEE. There are 13 residues in the CDR3. The CDR3, as DNA: TGTGCCAGCAGCTGGACCTCTAGCAATGAGCAGTTCTTC. It specifies CASSWTSSNEQFF.

The rearrangement uses TRBV28 and TRBJ1-2, with unresolved D. This CDR3 region has 11 residues. The V and J ends lost 4 bases and 2 bases respectively, with 2 bases between them. Germline loops: CDR1 MDHEN, CDR2 SYDVKM. The chain's CDR3 is CASSSNYGYTF. DNA for the CDR3: TGTGCCAGCAGTTCAAACTATGGCTACACCTTC.

The chain recombines TRBV30 with TRBJ2-1; 13 nucleotides agree with TRBD2. V gave up 2 bases and J gave up 7 bases; unmatched junction bases: 8. The CDR3 extends over 16 amino acids. CDR1 and CDR2 from the germline V gene are GTSNPN and SVGIG (reference sequence). The CDR3 is CAWSRWTSGSTNEQFF. For the CDR3, the DNA is TGTGCCTGGAGTAGGTGGACTAGCGGGAGTACTAATGAGCAGTTCTTC. The variable domain in full, with the rest retrieved from reference TRBV30 and TRBJ2-1, is SQTIHQWPATLVQPVGSPLSLECTVEGTSNPNLYWYRQAAGRGLQLLFYSVGIGQISSEVPQNLSASRPQDRQFILSSKKLLLSDSGFYLCAWSRWTSGSTNEQFFGPGTRLTVL.

The chain employs TRBV10-2 and TRBJ2-3; TRBD1 matches at 9 bases. CDR3 length: 13 residues. V lost 8 bases, J lost 3 bases, and 3 bases stayed unmatched. CDR1 and CDR2 (germline): WSHSY, SAAADI. The CDR3 sequence is CASWGQGTDTQYF. The CDR3 DNA reads TGCGCCAGCTGGGGACAGGGAACAGATACGCAGTATTTT.

This chain uses TRBV4-1 with TRBJ1-4; D possibly corresponds to TRBD1 (5 bases). The CDR3 totals 17 residues. V was shortened by 0 bases and J by 0 bases, with 11 bases between the two germline ends. CDR1 and CDR2 (germline): MGHRA, YSYEKL. The CDR3 DNA sequence: TGCGCCAGCAGCCAAGATCGGGGCGGGGCAACTAATGAAAAACTGTTTTTT. Amino acids: CASSQDRGGATNEKLFF.

The chain combines TRBV7-3 with TRBJ2-7, with D maybe TRBD2 (5 bases). Germline V lookup: CDR1 SGHTA, CDR2 FQGTGA. V was clipped by 4 bases and J by 5 bases, with 12 bases between them. The CDR3 is 13 amino acids. In nucleotides, the CDR3 is TGTGCCAGCAGCTCCTCACGAGGGAACGAGCAGTACTTC. It yields the protein CASSSSRGNEQYF.

This clone was observed a handful of times. V and J are TRBV6-1 and TRBJ2-7; TRBD2 agrees at 11 bases. Germline V lookup: CDR1 MNHNS, CDR2 SASEGT. The V and J ends lost 0 bases and 3 bases, in that order; junction bases with no gene match: 7. This CDR3 region has 17 residues. DNA for the CDR3: TGTGCCAGCAGTGAAGCGCGGAGTAGCGGGAGGGGCTACGAGCAGTACTTC. Translated, it gives CASSEARSSGRGYEQYF.

V and J are TRBV18 and TRBJ2-7, with 10 bases matching TRBD2. The CDR3 loop spans 15 amino acids. The germline CDR1 and CDR2 sequences are KGHSH and LQKENI. V lost 6 bases to trimming and J lost 7 bases; unmatched junction nucleotides: 12. The CDR3 nucleotides read TGTGCCAGCTCCCTGGGGCTAGCGGGAGTCGGAGAGCAGTACTTC. Protein: CASSLGLAGVGEQYF.

This clone was observed a few times. J is TRBJ1-6 and V is TRBV9; weak D call: TRBD1 (6 bases). CDR1 SGDLS and CDR2 YYNGEE come from the germline V gene. The V end lost 1 base, the J end lost 11 bases, and 13 bases lay between the germline ends. The CDR3 spans 14 residues. Here the CDR3 reads CASSVSQGGTPLHF. CDR3 coding DNA: TGTGCCAGCAGCGTATCACAGGGAGGTACACCCCTCCACTTT.

The chain has TRBV6-1 and TRBJ1-1; perhaps TRBD1 as D (6 bases). The CDR3 runs to 14 residues. Trimming shortened V by 6 bases and J by 3 bases, and 14 bases separated the two germline ends. The V gene's germline CDR1 is MNHNS and CDR2 SASEGT. Written as DNA, the CDR3 is TGTGCCAGCAGCCCGACAGGAGGGGACACTGAAGCTTTCTTT. Encoded protein: CASSPTGGDTEAFF.

This clone was counted only a few times. The chain is built from TRBV7-8 and TRBJ2-1; 7 bases line up with TRBD2. The CDR3 length is 15 residues. Germline V gene lookup returns CDR1 SGHVS and CDR2 FQNEAQ. The trim removed 3 bases at V and 5 bases at J, leaving 7 bases unmatched. DNA of the CDR3: TGTGCCAGCAGCTTCCTTGGCGGGACTAACAATGAGCAGTTCTTC. Translation: CASSFLGGTNNEQFF. Full variable domain (remainder filled in from reference TRBV7-8 and TRBJ2-1): GAGVSQSPRYKVAKRGQDVALRCDPISGHVSLFWYQQALGQGPEFLTYFQNEAQLDKSGLPSDRFFAERPEGSVSTLKIQRTQQEDSAVYLCASSFLGGTNNEQFFGPGTRLTVL.

The V gene is TRBV6-6, the J gene TRBJ2-3; the D is unclear. Germline loops: CDR1 MNHNY, CDR2 SVGAGI (reference sequence). The V end was cut by 8 bases, the J end by 2 bases, with 11 bases between. The CDR3 loop spans 13 amino acids. The CDR3 coding sequence is TGTGCCAGCGGTTCTCGACCCACAGATACGCAGTATTTT. Residues: CASGSRPTDTQYF.